The 18 T cell receptor beta chains below were found in one sample sequenced in a study of a mutant IDH1 vaccine in newly diagnosed glioma. Sample time point: week 11, during vaccination. What each vaccine dose contained was 300 ug of mutant IDH1 20-mer peptide, accompanied by topical imiquimod. These TCRs' antigens remain unknown. The repertoire was sequenced with immunoSEQ multiplex PCR; TCRdb's copy has only in-frame clones and lacks some. Of tens of thousands of clones listed, 75% to 95% were seen once; the top ten hold around 2.4%. The sequenced sample was PBMCs, obtained from a glioma patient whose treatment included an IDH1 peptide vaccine. The receptors originated from a man in his forties or fifties with glioma.

CDR3 coding DNA: TGTGCCAGCAGCCTGGGCGTGGGAGTCAGCTATGGCTACACCTTC. This gives the protein CASSLGVGVSYGYTF. The V call is TRBV5-4, the J call TRBJ1-2; D unresolved. CDR3 length equals 15 residues. Germline assignment: CDR1 SGHNT and CDR2 YYREEE (reference sequence). Trimming removed 4 bases at V and 4 bases at J, with 17 bases between.

J is TRBJ2-3 and V is TRBV7-6, with TRBD1 matching over 10 bases. The V and J ends lost 1 base and 2 bases, in that order; junction bases with no gene match: 3. The CDR3 consists of 16 residues. Germline CDR1 and CDR2: SGHVS and FNYEAQ. The CDR3 DNA follows: TGTGCCAGCAGCTTAGTGACAGGGGGCTTCACAGATACGCAGTATTTT. It codes for CASSLVTGGFTDTQYF.

J is TRBJ1-4 and V is TRBV7-9, with unresolved D. V was pared by 0 bases and J by 4 bases, with 6 bases between. CDR3 length: 14 residues. CDR1 SEHNR and CDR2 FQNEAQ come from the germline V gene (reference sequence). For the CDR3, the DNA is TGTGCCAGCAGCTTAGCCCGGCATAATGAAAAACTGTTTTTT. It yields the protein CASSLARHNEKLFF. The complete variable domain, with remaining parts taken from reference TRBV7-9 and TRBJ1-4, reads DTGVSQNPRHKITKRGQNVTFRCDPISEHNRLYWYRQTLGQGPEFLTYFQNEAQLEKSRLLSDRFSAERPKGSFSTLEIQRTEQGDSAMYLCASSLARHNEKLFFGSGTQLSVL.

The chain combines TRBV19 with TRBJ1-4; 10 bases agree with TRBD1. CDR3 length equals 14 residues. In germline, CDR1 is LNHDA, CDR2 SQIVND (reference sequence). With V trimmed by 5 bases and J by 6 bases, 3 bases remained unmatched. CDR3 DNA sequence: TGTGCCAGTAGTGCCGGGACAGGGGATGAAAAACTGTTTTTT. As protein: CASSAGTGDEKLFF.

The chain is built from TRBV15 and TRBJ2-2; no reliable D call. The CDR3 is 14 residues long. In germline, CDR1 is LNHNV, CDR2 YYDKDF (reference sequence). V lost 1 base and J 6 bases, leaving 9 bases between the germline ends. In DNA form, the CDR3 reads TGTGCCACCAGCAGAGGGCACGACGCCGGGGAGCTGTTTTTT. Translation: CATSRGHDAGELFF.

This chain uses TRBV28 with TRBJ1-5; 9 nucleotides align to TRBD1. Germline V gene sequence: CDR1 MDHEN, CDR2 SYDVKM. Germline trimming cut 6 bases from V and 7 bases from J; bases unmatched to any gene: 7. The CDR3 is made up of 14 amino acids. The CDR3 DNA follows: TGTGCCAGCAGACCGGACAGGGGAGGCCAGCCCCAGCATTTT. Its translation: CASRPDRGGQPQHF.

V usage is TRBV7-2 and J usage is TRBJ2-3, with D tentatively TRBD1 or TRBD2 (6 bases each). The CDR3 is made up of 14 amino acids. Germline V gene data show CDR1 as SGHTA and CDR2 as FQGNSA. V lost 6 bases and J lost 0, with 10 bases in between. DNA of the CDR3: TGTGCCAGCAGTCGGGGGCTTAGCACAGATACGCAGTATTTT. The encoded protein is CASSRGLSTDTQYF.

This clone was observed a single time. The V and J genes are TRBV27 and TRBJ2-1; 7 positions match TRBD1. J lost 3 bases, V lost 6 bases, and 8 bases had no gene match. The CDR3 runs 15 residues. Germline values: CDR1 MNHEY, CDR2 SMNVEV (reference sequence). CDR3 coding DNA: TGTGCCAGCAGCCGAACAGGGGCAGGCTACAATGAGCAGTTCTTC. Translation gives CASSRTGAGYNEQFF.

The DNA of the CDR3 is TGTGCCATCAGTGAGTCGGGGCAGAGGAACACTGAAGCTTTCTTT. Protein: CAISESGQRNTEAFF. The rearrangement joins TRBV10-3 to TRBJ1-1; D is perhaps TRBD1 (5 bases). This CDR3 is built from 15 residues. V was clipped by 0 bases and J by 1 base, with 9 bases between them. From germline, CDR1 is ENHRY and CDR2 SYGVKD.

The chain joins TRBV4-1 to TRBJ1-4; 11 nucleotides agree with TRBD1. This CDR3 contains 15 residues. Germline values: CDR1 MGHRA, CDR2 YSYEKL. The ends lost 2 bases at V and 7 bases at J; junction bases unmatched: 3. CDR3 DNA sequence: TGCGCCAGCAGCCAAACCGGGACAGGGGGTGAAAAACTGTTTTTT. Translated: CASSQTGTGGEKLFF.

The chain recombines TRBV19 with TRBJ2-5; D gene ambiguous. This CDR3 has 12 residues. Germline loops: CDR1 LNHDA, CDR2 SQIVND (reference sequence). The V end was cut by 5 bases, the J end by 6 bases, with 10 bases between. Here the CDR3 DNA reads TGTGCCAGTAGTGACGTGGGCAAGACCCAGTACTTC. Its protein is CASSDVGKTQYF.

A single count supports this clone. V is TRBV28 and J is TRBJ2-3; no clear D. The CDR3 runs 14 residues. CDR1 is MDHEN, CDR2 SYDVKM, per germline. Trimming took 5 bases from V and 0 from J, leaving 9 bases between them. The chain's CDR3 is CASSPLGSTDTQYF. The CDR3 DNA sequence: TGTGCCAGCAGTCCGCTGGGGAGCACAGATACGCAGTATTTT.

V and J are TRBV5-4 and TRBJ1-4; tentatively, D is TRBD1 (5 bases). The CDR3 sequence is 13 residues long. V lost 0 bases to trimming and J lost 6 bases, with 6 bases between them. Germline V lookup: CDR1 SGHNT, CDR2 YYREEE (reference sequence). The CDR3 here is CASSLAGDEKLFF. CDR3 nucleotides: TGTGCCAGCAGCTTGGCGGGGGATGAAAAACTGTTTTTT.

The chain carries TRBV10-1 and TRBJ2-1; 7 positions match TRBD2. V lost 3 bases, J lost 3 bases, and 23 bases stayed unmatched. The CDR3 runs 21 residues. Germline values: CDR1 WNHNN, CDR2 SYGVQD (reference sequence). CDR3 DNA: TGCGCCAGCAGTGATTTCGAAGCAGTTTCAAGGGCTAGCGGAGACTACAATGAGCAGTTCTTC. This gives the protein CASSDFEAVSRASGDYNEQFF.

This clone showed up just once. This sequence joins TRBV11-3 and TRBJ2-2, with TRBD2 matching 7 bases. The V and J ends lost 5 bases and 3 bases, in that order; junction bases with no gene match: 6. Germline-derived CDR1 and CDR2 are SGHNT and YENEEA. The CDR3 is made up of 15 amino acids. The CDR3 DNA reads TGTGCCAGCAGCCCCGGGACTATCTACACCGGGGAGCTGTTTTTT. Translation: CASSPGTIYTGELFF. The variable domain in full, with the rest retrieved from reference TRBV11-3 and TRBJ2-2, is EAGVVQSPRYKIIEKKQPVAFWCNPISGHNTLYWYLQNLGQGPELLIRYENEEAVDDSQLPKDRFSAERLKGVDSTLKIQPAELGDSAVYLCASSPGTIYTGELFFGEGSRLTVL.

This clone was seen a single time. The chain couples TRBV7-2 to TRBJ2-2, with 10 bases matching TRBD2. From germline, CDR1 is SGHTA and CDR2 FQGNSA. This CDR3 is built from 17 residues. The trim removed 0 bases at V and 2 bases at J, leaving 3 bases unmatched. The chain's CDR3 is CASSLAPSGGNTGELFF. The DNA of the CDR3 is TGTGCCAGCAGCTTAGCCCCTAGCGGGGGTAACACCGGGGAGCTGTTTTTT.

The V and J genes are TRBV6-6 and TRBJ1-4, with TRBD1 as a possible D gene (5 bases). Germline V gene data show CDR1 as MNHNY and CDR2 as SVGAGI (reference sequence). This CDR3 is 15 amino acids long. Trimming shortened V by 3 bases and J by 7 bases, and 15 bases separated the two germline ends. CDR3: CASSYPGLGGEKLFF. In DNA form, the CDR3 reads TGTGCCAGCAGTTATCCAGGGTTGGGTGGTGAAAAACTGTTTTTT.

The chain recombines TRBV28 with TRBJ1-6; 9 positions match TRBD1. V shed 6 bases and J 7 bases; nucleotides not matched to a gene: 7. CDR3 length: 15 amino acids. The germline gives CDR1 MDHEN, CDR2 SYDVKM. In DNA, the CDR3 is TGTGCCAGCAGCCAACAGGGGGCGAAGAATTCACCCCTCCACTTT. Its protein is CASSQQGAKNSPLHF.